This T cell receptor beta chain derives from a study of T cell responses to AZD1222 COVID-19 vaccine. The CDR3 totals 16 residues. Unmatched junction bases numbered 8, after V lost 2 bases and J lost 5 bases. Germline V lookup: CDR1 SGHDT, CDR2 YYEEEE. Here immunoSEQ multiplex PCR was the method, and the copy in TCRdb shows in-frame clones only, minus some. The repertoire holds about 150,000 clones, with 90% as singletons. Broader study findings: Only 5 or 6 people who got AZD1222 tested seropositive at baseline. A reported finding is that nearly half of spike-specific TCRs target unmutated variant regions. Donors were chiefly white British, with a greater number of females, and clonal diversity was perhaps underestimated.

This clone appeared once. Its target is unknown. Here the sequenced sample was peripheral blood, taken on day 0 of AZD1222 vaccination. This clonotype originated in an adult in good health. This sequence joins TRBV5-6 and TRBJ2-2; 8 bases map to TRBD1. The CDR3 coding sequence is TGTGCCAGCAGCTTATTGACAGGGGCGGGGACCGGGGAGCTGTTTTTT. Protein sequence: CASSLLTGAGTGELFF.